The 22 T cell receptor beta chains presented below share a single source sample, sequenced in a study of blood T cells in healthy people across ages. A second PCR of 7 to 11 cycles used a sample-barcoded 5' primer and a J-beta primer mix. Each CDR3 protein gets one entry after TCRdb re-called the 5' RACE reads with MiXCR. The sample has about 810,000 distinct CDR3 sequences, approximately 35% seen once. Input material: blood. These receptors originate from a man between 18 and 29 years old in good health.

This clonotype was picked up a small number of times. The rearrangement uses TRBV20-1 and TRBJ2-3; no clear D. Germline V gene data show CDR1 as DFQATT and CDR2 as SNEGSKA (reference sequence). This CDR3 is built from 13 residues. V lost 0 bases, J lost 1 base, and 5 bases lay in between. CDR3 amino acids: CSAREPGTDTQYF. The CDR3 nucleotides read TGCAGTGCTAGAGAGCCAGGCACAGATACGCAGTATTTT.

In this sample, this clonotype turned up a few times. The chain uses TRBV7-9 and TRBJ2-5; 8 positions agree with TRBD2. CDR1 and CDR2 from the germline V gene are SEHNR and FQNEAQ (reference sequence). The CDR3 is 15 amino acids. Trimming took 2 bases from V and 11 from J; bases not matched to a gene: 13. CDR3 loop: CASSLTSGRGYEQYF. CDR3 in DNA: TGTGCCAGCAGCTTAACTAGCGGCCGGGGTTATGAGCAGTACTTC.

CDR3 region: CASSLGRGGTYNEQFF. In DNA form, the CDR3 reads TGTGCCAGCAGCTTGGGCAGGGGGGGTACCTACAATGAGCAGTTCTTC. The genes are TRBV7-2 and TRBJ2-1; the D gene could be TRBD1 or TRBD2 (7 bases each). The length of the CDR3 is 16 residues. Trimming shortened V by 3 bases and J by 2 bases, and 14 bases separated the two germline ends. The germline gives CDR1 SGHTA, CDR2 FQGNSA.

This clonotype was detected only a few times. The chain has TRBV6-2 or TRBV6-3 and TRBJ2-7; D possibly uses TRBD1 or TRBD2 (5 bases each). CDR1 is MNHEY, CDR2 SVGEGT, per germline. The CDR3 consists of 13 residues. The germline V and J ends were trimmed by 8 bases and 5 bases, with 16 bases remaining between them. The CDR3, as DNA: TGTGCCAGCCGGGACCCGAGGGAAGACGAGCAGTACTTC. Translated, it gives CASRDPREDEQYF.

This clonotype was seen just once. A clone one base away is much larger, so this may be a read error. The V gene is TRBV29-1, the J gene TRBJ2-3, with TRBD2 matching over 8 bases. CDR1 is SQVTM, CDR2 ANQGSEA, per germline. This CDR3 comprises 12 residues. The J segment lost 5 bases and the V segment lost 8 bases, leaving 6 bases of the junction unmatched. CDR3 in DNA: TGCAGCCCTGCCGGGGGGGGAGATACGCAGTATTTT. Its protein product is CSPAGGGDTQYF.

The chain has TRBV9 and TRBJ2-5, with 7 bases fitting TRBD1. The CDR3 is 16 residues long. Germline V lookup: CDR1 SGDLS, CDR2 YYNGEE. The V gene end was trimmed by 0 bases and the J gene end by 1 base; junction bases not matched to a gene: 6. The CDR3 reads CASSVGGGDSQETQYF. As DNA, the CDR3 is TGTGCCAGCAGCGTAGGTGGTGGGGACAGCCAAGAGACCCAGTACTTC.

This clonotype was recorded a few times. This chain links TRBV20-1 with TRBJ2-6; a weak D match, TRBD2 (6 bases). Trimming removed 0 bases at V and 0 bases at J, with 15 bases between. The CDR3 has 18 amino acids. Per germline, CDR1 DFQATT and CDR2 SNEGSKA (reference sequence). DNA for the CDR3: TGCAGTGCTAGAGAGGCGGGGACCCACATCTCTGGGGCCAACGTCCTGACTTTC. Protein sequence: CSAREAGTHISGANVLTF.

The J gene is TRBJ2-1, the V gene TRBV4-2, with 12 bases aligning to TRBD2. Per germline, CDR1 LGHNA and CDR2 YNFKEQ. The CDR3 contains 18 residues. Unmatched junction bases numbered 15, after V lost 3 bases and J lost 9 bases. CDR3 DNA: TGTGCCAGCAGCCAGGAGAGCCACACTAGCGGGGGGAGCCCTGAGCAGTTCTTC. Encoded protein: CASSQESHTSGGSPEQFF.

The chain carries TRBV12-3 or TRBV12-4 and TRBJ2-1; TRBD2 aligns across 10 bases. The CDR3 loop spans 15 amino acids. The trim removed 6 bases at V and 5 bases at J, leaving 7 bases unmatched. CDR3 sequence reads: CASRRAGGTDNEQFF. In DNA form, the CDR3 reads TGTGCCAGCAGGAGAGCGGGGGGGACCGACAATGAGCAGTTCTTC.

The count of this clonotype is one. It may be a read error: a sequence one base away is much more abundant. The rearrangement joins TRBV11-3 to TRBJ2-7, with D perhaps matching TRBD1 (6 bases). CDR1 SGHNT and CDR2 YENEEA come from the germline V gene. The CDR3 totals 13 residues. Trimming pared 5 bases from V and 7 bases from J, leaving 15 bases between. This chain's CDR3 is CASSPGQFNEQYF. The CDR3 region has the DNA TGTGCCAGCAGCCCCGGACAGTTCAATGAGCAGTACTTC.

This rearrangement joins TRBV7-9 to TRBJ1-4; D gene unclear. CDR3 size: 15 residues. Germline-derived CDR1 and CDR2 are SEHNR and FQNEAQ (reference sequence). V shed 6 bases and J shed 0 bases, with 11 bases lying between them. CDR3 sequence: CASRPAGATNEKLFF. The DNA of the CDR3 is TGTGCCAGCAGGCCCGCAGGCGCAACTAATGAAAAACTGTTTTTT.

Note on this clonotype: Its ends do not fully match the called genes, so a read error is possible. The CDR3 loop is CSALATSGGANTQYF. The CDR3 DNA follows: TGCAGTGCTCTGGCGACTAGCGGGGGGGCGAACACCCAGTACTTT. The chain recombines TRBV20-1 with TRBJ2-3; 14 bases fit TRBD2. CDR3 length: 15 amino acids. Germline V gene lookup returns CDR1 DFQATT and CDR2 SNEGSKA (reference sequence).

The chain combines TRBV6-1 with TRBJ2-4; the D gene is possibly TRBD2 (5 bases). The CDR3 spans 14 residues. Germline-derived CDR1 and CDR2 are MNHNS and SASEGT. V was shortened by 6 bases and J by 7 bases, with 16 bases between the two germline ends. DNA for the CDR3: TGTGCCAGCAGGAAGGGTGCAGGCGGGAACATTCAGTACTTC. It codes for CASRKGAGGNIQYF.

Many counts were recorded for this clonotype. The chain links TRBV12-3 or TRBV12-4 to TRBJ2-7, with 9 bases lining up with TRBD1. The V segment lost 1 base and the J segment 3 bases; nucleotides outside the gene matches: 10. This CDR3 has 17 amino acids. The CDR3 sequence: CASSLVRDRAPDYEQYF. CDR3 in DNA: TGTGCCAGCAGTTTAGTTCGGGACAGGGCCCCGGACTACGAGCAGTACTTC.

The J gene is TRBJ1-3, the V gene TRBV15; no reliable D call. The CDR3 is 16 amino acids. V dropped 1 base and J dropped 0 bases, with 10 bases sitting between them. Germline-derived CDR1 and CDR2 are LNHNV and YYDKDF (reference sequence). CDR3 nucleotides: TGTGCCACCAGCAGAGCCCCGACGGACTCTGGAAACACCATATATTTT. This sequence encodes CATSRAPTDSGNTIYF.

V and J are TRBV7-2 and TRBJ2-1, with D possibly being TRBD1 (5 bases). This CDR3 has 11 residues. Trimming took 2 bases from V and 14 from J, leaving 10 bases between them. Germline CDR1 SGHTA, CDR2 FQGNSA. The DNA of the CDR3 is TGTGCCAGCAGCTTACAGACAGAGGAGTTCTTC. It yields the protein CASSLQTEEFF.

The V and J genes are TRBV25-1 and TRBJ2-5; D is possibly TRBD1 (7 bases). CDR1 is MGHDK, CDR2 SYGVNS, per germline. The ends were cut back, 10 bases at V and 1 base at J, with 13 bases in the middle. The CDR3 contains 13 residues. CDR3 residues: CATRQGGQETQYF. The CDR3 nucleotides read TGTGCCACCCGGCAGGGGGGCCAAGAGACCCAGTACTTC. The entire variable domain, with the rest obtained from reference TRBV25-1 and TRBJ2-5, is as follows: EADIYQTPRYLVIGTGKKITLECSQTMGHDKMYWYQQDPGMELHLIHYSYGVNSTEKGDLSSESTVSRIRTEHFPLTLESARPSHTSQYLCATRQGGQETQYFGPGTRLLVL.

This clonotype was observed a handful of times. This chain links TRBV28 with TRBJ2-1, with D tentatively TRBD1 (6 bases). The V gene lost 5 bases and the J gene lost 1 base, with 21 bases spanning the gap. The germline gives CDR1 MDHEN, CDR2 SYDVKM. CDR3 length: 18 residues. The CDR3 bases are TGTGCCAGCAGTCCACTGACAGGCCTCCCGCCTTCCTACAATGAGCAGTTCTTC. Its translation: CASSPLTGLPPSYNEQFF.

V is TRBV7-9 and J is TRBJ1-2; perhaps TRBD1 as D (6 bases). Germline CDR1 and CDR2: SEHNR and FQNEAQ (reference sequence). Deletions cut 5 bases from V and 8 bases from J, with 15 bases between. The CDR3 is made up of 13 amino acids. The CDR3, as DNA: TGTGCCAGCAGCGGCAGGGGTAGTTGGGGCTACACCTTC. It codes for CASSGRGSWGYTF.

This chain connects TRBV27 to TRBJ2-5; a possible D gene is TRBD2 (6 bases). V was pared by 3 bases and J by 11 bases, with 16 bases between. CDR1 is MNHEY and CDR2 is SMNVEV in the germline V gene (reference sequence). CDR3 size: 13 residues. The CDR3 DNA reads TGTGCCAGCAGTTTTCGCGGGGCGTATGGGCAGTACTTC. It yields the protein CASSFRGAYGQYF.

This clonotype was counted many times. This sequence joins TRBV4-3 and TRBJ2-7, with D unresolved. The V gene lost 0 bases and the J gene lost 0 bases, with 6 bases spanning the gap. CDR3 length: 14 amino acids. Germline lookup yields CDR1 LGHNA and CDR2 YSLEER. The CDR3: CASSQDVFSYEQYF. The CDR3 nucleotides are TGCGCCAGCAGCCAAGATGTCTTCTCCTACGAGCAGTACTTC.

This clonotype was detected only a few times. CDR3 in DNA: TGTGCCATCAGTGAGCCGGGGACCGCATTTTCTAACTATGGCTACACCTTC. Translated: CAISEPGTAFSNYGYTF. The chain recombines TRBV10-3 with TRBJ1-2, with D tentatively TRBD1 (5 bases). The CDR3 has 17 residues. Germline V CDR1 and CDR2: ENHRY, SYGVKD. Trimming left V 2 bases short and J 0 bases short, with 16 bases between.